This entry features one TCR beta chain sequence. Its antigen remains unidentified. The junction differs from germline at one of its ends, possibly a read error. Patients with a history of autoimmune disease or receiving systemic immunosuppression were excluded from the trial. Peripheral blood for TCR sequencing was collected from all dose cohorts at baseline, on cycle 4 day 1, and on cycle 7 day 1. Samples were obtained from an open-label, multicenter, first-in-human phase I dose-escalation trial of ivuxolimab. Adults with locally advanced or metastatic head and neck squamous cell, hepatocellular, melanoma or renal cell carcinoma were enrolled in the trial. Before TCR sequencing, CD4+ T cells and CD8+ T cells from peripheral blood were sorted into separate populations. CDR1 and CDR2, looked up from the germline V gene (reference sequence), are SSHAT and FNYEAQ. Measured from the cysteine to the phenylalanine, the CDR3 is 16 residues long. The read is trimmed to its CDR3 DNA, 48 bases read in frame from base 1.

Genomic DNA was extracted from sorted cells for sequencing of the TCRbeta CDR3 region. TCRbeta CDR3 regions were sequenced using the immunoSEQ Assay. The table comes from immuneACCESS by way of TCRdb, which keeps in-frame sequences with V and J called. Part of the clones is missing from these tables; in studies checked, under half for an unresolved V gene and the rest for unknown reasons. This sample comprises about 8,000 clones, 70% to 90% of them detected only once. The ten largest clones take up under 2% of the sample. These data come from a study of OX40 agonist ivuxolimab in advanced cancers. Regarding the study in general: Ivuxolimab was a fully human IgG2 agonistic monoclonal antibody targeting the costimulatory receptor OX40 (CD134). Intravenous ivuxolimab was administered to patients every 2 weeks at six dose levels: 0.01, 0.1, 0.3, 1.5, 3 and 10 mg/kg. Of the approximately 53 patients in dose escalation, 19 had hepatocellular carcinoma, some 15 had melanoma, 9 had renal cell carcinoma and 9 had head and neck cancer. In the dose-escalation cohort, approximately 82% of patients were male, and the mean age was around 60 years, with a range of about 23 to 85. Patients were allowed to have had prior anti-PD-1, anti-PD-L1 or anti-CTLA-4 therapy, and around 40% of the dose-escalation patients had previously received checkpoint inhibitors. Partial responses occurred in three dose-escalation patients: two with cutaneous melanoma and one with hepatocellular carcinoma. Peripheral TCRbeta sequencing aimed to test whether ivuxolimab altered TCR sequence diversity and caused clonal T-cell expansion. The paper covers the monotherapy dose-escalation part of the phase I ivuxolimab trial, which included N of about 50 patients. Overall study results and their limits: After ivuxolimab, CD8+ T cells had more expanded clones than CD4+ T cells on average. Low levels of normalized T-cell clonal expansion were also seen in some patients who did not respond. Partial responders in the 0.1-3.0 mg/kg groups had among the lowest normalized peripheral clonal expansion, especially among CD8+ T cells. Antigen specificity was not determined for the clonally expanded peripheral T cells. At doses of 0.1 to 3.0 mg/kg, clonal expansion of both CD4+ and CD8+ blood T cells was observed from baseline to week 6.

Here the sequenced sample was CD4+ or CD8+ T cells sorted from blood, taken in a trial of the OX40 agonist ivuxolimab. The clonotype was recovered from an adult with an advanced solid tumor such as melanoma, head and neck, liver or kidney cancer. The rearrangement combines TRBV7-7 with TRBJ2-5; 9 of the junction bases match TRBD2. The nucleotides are TGTGCTAGCAGTCTCGGACTAGCGAGGTCTGGTGAGACCCAGTACTTC. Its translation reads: CASSLGLARSGETQYF.